Sequencing of this TCR beta chain was carried out in a study of T cell responses to AZD1222 COVID-19 vaccine. The repertoire was sequenced with immunoSEQ multiplex PCR; TCRdb's copy has only in-frame clones and lacks some. The sample has fewer than 100,000 clones; roughly 90% are singletons. Trimming at V came to 8 bases and at J to 1 base, leaving 3 bases not matched to a gene. The CDR3 runs 13 residues. This sample comprised peripheral blood, obtained on day 0 of AZD1222 vaccination. This TCR was sampled from an adult in good health. The V call is TRBV12-3 or TRBV12-4, the J call TRBJ1-1; TRBD1 matches 8 bases. For the CDR3, the DNA is TGTGCCAGCGGACAGGGACCGAACACTGAAGCTTTCTTT. This gives the protein CASGQGPNTEAFF.